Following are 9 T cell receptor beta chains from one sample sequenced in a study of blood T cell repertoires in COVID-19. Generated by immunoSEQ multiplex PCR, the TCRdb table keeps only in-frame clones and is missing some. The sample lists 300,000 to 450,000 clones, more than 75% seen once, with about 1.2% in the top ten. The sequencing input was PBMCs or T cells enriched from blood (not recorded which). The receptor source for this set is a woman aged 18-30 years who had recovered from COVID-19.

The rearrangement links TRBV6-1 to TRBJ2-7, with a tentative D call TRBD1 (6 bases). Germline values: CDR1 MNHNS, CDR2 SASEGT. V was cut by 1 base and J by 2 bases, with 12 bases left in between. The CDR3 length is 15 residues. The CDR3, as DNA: TGTGCCAGCAGTGAAGGTCTTGGGGACACCTACGAGCAGTACTTC. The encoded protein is CASSEGLGDTYEQYF.

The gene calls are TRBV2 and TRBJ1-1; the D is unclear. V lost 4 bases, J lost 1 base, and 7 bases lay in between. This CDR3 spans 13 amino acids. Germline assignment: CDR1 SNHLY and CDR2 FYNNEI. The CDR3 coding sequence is TGTGCCAGCAGTGTGGCCCCGAACACTGAAGCTTTCTTT. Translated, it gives CASSVAPNTEAFF.

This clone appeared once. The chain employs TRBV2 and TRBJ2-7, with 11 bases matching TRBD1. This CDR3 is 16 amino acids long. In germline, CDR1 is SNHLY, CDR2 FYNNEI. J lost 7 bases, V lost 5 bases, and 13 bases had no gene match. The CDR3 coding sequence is TGTGCCAGCAGTTTCCCCGCCGGGACAGGGGGTTGGGAGCAGTACTTC. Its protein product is CASSFPAGTGGWEQYF.

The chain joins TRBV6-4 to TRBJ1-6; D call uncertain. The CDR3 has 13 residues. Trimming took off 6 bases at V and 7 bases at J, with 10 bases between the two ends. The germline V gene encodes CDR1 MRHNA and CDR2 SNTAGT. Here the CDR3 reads CASRGQLNSPLHF. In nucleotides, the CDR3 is TGTGCCAGCAGGGGCCAGCTCAATTCACCCCTCCACTTT.

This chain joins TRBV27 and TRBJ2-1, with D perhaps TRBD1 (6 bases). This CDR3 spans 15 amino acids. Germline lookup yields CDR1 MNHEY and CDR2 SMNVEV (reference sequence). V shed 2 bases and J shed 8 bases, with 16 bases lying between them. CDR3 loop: CASSLPGAFRHEQFF. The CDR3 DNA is TGTGCCAGCAGTTTACCAGGGGCGTTCAGGCATGAGCAGTTCTTC.

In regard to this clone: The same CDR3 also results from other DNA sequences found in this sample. The CDR3 coding sequence is TGTGCCAGCAGACGAGGGAGCGAGCAGTACTTC. Translation: CASRRGSEQYF. V is TRBV6-5 and J is TRBJ2-7, with a weak D call TRBD2 (5 bases). Germline-derived CDR1 and CDR2 are MNHEY and SVGAGI. The CDR3 covers 11 residues. Trimming took off 6 bases at V and 6 bases at J, with 9 bases between the two ends.

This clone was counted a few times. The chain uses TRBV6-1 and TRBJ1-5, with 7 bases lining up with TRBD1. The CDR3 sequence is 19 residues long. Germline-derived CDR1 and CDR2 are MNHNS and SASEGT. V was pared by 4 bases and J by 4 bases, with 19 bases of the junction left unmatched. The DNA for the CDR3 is TGTGCCAGCAGTGCGGTAGCAGGGGGGCTTGGTGGCGTTAATCAGCCCCAGCATTTT. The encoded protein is CASSAVAGGLGGVNQPQHF.

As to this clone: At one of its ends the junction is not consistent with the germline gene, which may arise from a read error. CDR3: CATSREGGGYYGYTF. CDR3 bases: TGTGCCACCAGCAGAGAGGGGGGAGGTTACTACGGCTACACCTTC. The chain combines TRBV15 with TRBJ1-2; possibly TRBD1 for D (5 bases). In germline, CDR1 is LNHNV, CDR2 YYDKDF (reference sequence). The CDR3 consists of 15 residues.

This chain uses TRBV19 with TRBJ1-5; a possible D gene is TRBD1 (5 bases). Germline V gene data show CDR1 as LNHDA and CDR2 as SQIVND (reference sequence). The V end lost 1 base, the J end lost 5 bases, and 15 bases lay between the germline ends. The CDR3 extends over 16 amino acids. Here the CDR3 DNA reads TGTGCCAGTAGTATAGGCGACACTCAAGGGGATCAGCCCCAGCATTTT. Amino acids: CASSIGDTQGDQPQHF.